This is a list of T cell receptor beta chains from one sample in a study of shared clonotypes between healthy human individuals. Clones were sequenced by immunoSEQ multiplex PCR, and TCRdb holds only the in-frame ones, with some missing. The table lists under 2,000,000 clones, approximately 94% of them singletons. Sequenced material: naive CD8+ T cells sorted from blood. These receptors were collected from a man aged 18-30 years in good health. Both conserved end residues are part of each CDR3. Each record gives: J gene, V gene, D gene, clone size, CDR3 DNA, CDR3 protein. The D gene is left open where the match is weak. Not every row has a clone size; where given, it reads once, few, many or a size class.

J: TRBJ2-7; V: TRBV30; D: .; size: .; DNA: TGTGCCTGGAGTCTAATTACCTACGAGCAGTACTTC; CDR3: CAWSLITYEQYF
J: TRBJ2-1; V: TRBV6-5; D: TRBD2; size: .; DNA: TGTGCCAGCGGGACTAGCGGGGGCTATGAGCAGTTCTTC; CDR3: CASGTSGGYEQFF
J: TRBJ2-7; V: TRBV5-6; D: TRBD2; size: .; DNA: TGTGCCAGCAGCTTCTCCGGACTAGCGGGAGCCGGCGAGCAGTACTTC; CDR3: CASSFSGLAGAGEQYF
J: TRBJ2-3; V: TRBV27; D: TRBD1; size: .; DNA: TGTGCCAGCAGCGTAGACAGGGGAGCAGATACGCAGTATTTT; CDR3: CASSVDRGADTQYF
J: TRBJ1-2; V: TRBV27; D: .; size: .; DNA: TGTGCCAGCAGTTTATTCCCTAACTATGGCTACACCTTC; CDR3: CASSLFPNYGYTF
J: TRBJ1-2; V: TRBV6-5; D: .; size: .; DNA: TGTGCCAGCAGTTACGCGGTCGGTAACTATGGCTACACCTTC; CDR3: CASSYAVGNYGYTF
J: TRBJ2-5; V: TRBV6-5; D: .; size: .; DNA: TGTGCCAGCAGACAGGACCCCAAGTGGGAGACCCAGTACTTC; CDR3: CASRQDPKWETQYF
J: TRBJ2-7; V: TRBV6-5; D: .; size: .; DNA: TGTGCCAGCAGTTACACTGACCGACGAGGGGAGCAGTACTTC; CDR3: CASSYTDRRGEQYF
J: TRBJ1-5; V: TRBV4-1; D: .; size: .; DNA: TGCGCCAGCAGCCAAGTGGTGGGGAATCAGCCCCAGCATTTT; CDR3: CASSQVVGNQPQHF
J: TRBJ2-7; V: TRBV5-1; D: .; size: .; DNA: TGCGCCAGCCGACACGGAGACTCCTACGAGCAGTACTTC; CDR3: CASRHGDSYEQYF
J: TRBJ2-1; V: TRBV6-6; D: TRBD2; size: .; DNA: TGTGCCAGCAGTTACCTAGCGGGGGGGATATACAATGAGCAGTTCTTC; CDR3: CASSYLAGGIYNEQFF
J: TRBJ2-1; V: TRBV7-6; D: .; size: .; DNA: TGTGCCAGCAGCTTACTCCCGGGGGACAATGAGCAGTTCTTC; CDR3: CASSLLPGDNEQFF
J: TRBJ1-3; V: TRBV7-6; D: .; size: .; DNA: TGTGCCAGCAGCTTAGCAAGTGGAAACACCATATATTTT; CDR3: CASSLASGNTIYF
J: TRBJ2-1; V: TRBV6-6; D: TRBD1; size: .; DNA: TGTGCCAGCAGTTACTACGACAGGGGGAGGGATGAGCAGTTCTTC; CDR3: CASSYYDRGRDEQFF
J: TRBJ2-7; V: TRBV4-1; D: .; size: .; DNA: TGCGCCAGCAGCCAAGGGGGACTTAAAGGAGAGCAGTACTTC; CDR3: CASSQGGLKGEQYF
J: TRBJ2-5; V: TRBV2; D: .; size: .; DNA: TGTGCCAGCAGTGTCTCGACAGTCTTGTACCAAGAGACCCAGTACTTC; CDR3: CASSVSTVLYQETQYF
J: TRBJ2-7; V: TRBV4-3; D: .; size: .; DNA: TGCGCCAGCAGCCAAGTTCTGGGGAGCCCCTCCTACGAGCAGTACTTC; CDR3: CASSQVLGSPSYEQYF
J: TRBJ2-1; V: TRBV9; D: TRBD1; size: .; DNA: TGTGCCAGCAGCCTCGGGACAGGTAGGGGGTTAGAGCAGTTCTTC; CDR3: CASSLGTGRGLEQFF
J: TRBJ1-2; V: TRBV7-6; D: .; size: .; DNA: TGTGCCAGCAGCTTAGAAGGGGAAGGGGGCTACACCTTC; CDR3: CASSLEGEGGYTF
J: TRBJ1-4; V: TRBV6-5; D: TRBD1; size: .; DNA: TGTGCCAGCAGTTACCGCTTGGGACAGGGGAATGAAAAACTGTTTTTT; CDR3: CASSYRLGQGNEKLFF
J: TRBJ2-7; V: TRBV4-3; D: .; size: .; DNA: TGCGCCAGCAGCCAAGAGAGCCAGGGGAATGTGTACGAGCAGTACTTC; CDR3: CASSQESQGNVYEQYF
J: TRBJ1-1; V: TRBV6-6; D: .; size: .; DNA: TGTGCCAGCAGTTACGTTACAGGAGAGAACACTGAAGCTTTCTTT; CDR3: CASSYVTGENTEAFF
J: TRBJ2-7; V: TRBV7-9; D: .; size: .; DNA: TGTGCCAGCAGCCCCCACCCGGCGGGTCACTACGAGCAGTACTTC; CDR3: CASSPHPAGHYEQYF
J: TRBJ1-6; V: TRBV27; D: .; size: .; DNA: TGTGCCAGCAGTTTAACTGGGGGTGACTCACCCCTCCACTTT; CDR3: CASSLTGGDSPLHF
J: TRBJ2-1; V: TRBV27; D: TRBD2; size: .; DNA: TGTGCCAGCAGTTTATCGGGGGGGGCCTACAATGAGCAGTTCTTC; CDR3: CASSLSGGAYNEQFF
J: TRBJ1-1; V: TRBV5-1; D: .; size: .; DNA: TGCGCCAGCAGCTTGGCCGTCCCAGGAGCAATGAACACTGAAGCTTTCTTT; CDR3: CASSLAVPGAMNTEAFF
J: TRBJ2-2; V: TRBV28; D: .; size: .; DNA: TGTGCCAGCAGATTCCTCACTCCCGCGAACACCGGGGAGCTGTTTTTT; CDR3: CASRFLTPANTGELFF
J: TRBJ1-2; V: TRBV4-1; D: .; size: .; DNA: TGCGCCAGCAGCCAGTCCGCTGCGGCGGAAGCTAACTATGGCTACACCTTC; CDR3: CASSQSAAAEANYGYTF
J: TRBJ1-4; V: TRBV27; D: .; size: .; DNA: TGTGCCAGCAGTCCCAAAGGGTGGTTTAATGAAAAACTGTTTTTT; CDR3: CASSPKGWFNEKLFF
J: TRBJ2-7; V: TRBV29-1; D: .; size: once; DNA: TGCAGCGTTTCCCCGGGGGACGCTTACGAGCAGTACTTC; CDR3: CSVSPGDAYEQYF
J: TRBJ2-2; V: TRBV5-1; D: TRBD1; size: .; DNA: TGCGCCAGCAGCTTCCGGACAGGGGTCGGGGAGCTGTTTTTT; CDR3: CASSFRTGVGELFF
J: TRBJ2-7; V: TRBV18; D: .; size: .; DNA: TGTGCCAGCTCAATTTTCCGGGACTACGAGCAGTACTTC; CDR3: CASSIFRDYEQYF
J: TRBJ2-7; V: TRBV7-9; D: .; size: .; DNA: TGTGCCAGCAGTCCCCCAGGGGCCTACGAGCAGTACTTC; CDR3: CASSPPGAYEQYF
J: TRBJ1-4; V: TRBV7-6; D: .; size: .; DNA: TGTGCCAGCAGCTTAGCCGGCGTTGGTGATGAAAAACTGTTTTTT; CDR3: CASSLAGVGDEKLFF
J: TRBJ2-7; V: TRBV5-1; D: TRBD2; size: .; DNA: TGCGCCAGCAGCCTCAGACTAGCGGGGAGTAGAGAGCAGTACTTC; CDR3: CASSLRLAGSREQYF
J: TRBJ2-7; V: TRBV7-9; D: .; size: .; DNA: TGTGCCAGCAGCCCCGGACAAACGGGCGAGCAGTACTTC; CDR3: CASSPGQTGEQYF
J: TRBJ2-5; V: TRBV5-1; D: .; size: .; DNA: TGCGCCAGCAGCTTGGTGGCAGGGGAGACCCAGTACTTC; CDR3: CASSLVAGETQYF
J: TRBJ1-1; V: TRBV4-1; D: .; size: .; DNA: TGCGCCAGCAGCCTTCAGATGGACACTGAAGCTTTCTTT; CDR3: CASSLQMDTEAFF
J: TRBJ2-5; V: TRBV11-2; D: TRBD1; size: .; DNA: TGTGCCAGCAGCTCCCTCCCGGGACAGGGGGAATCTTGGGAGACCCAGTACTTC; CDR3: CASSSLPGQGESWETQYF
J: TRBJ2-7; V: TRBV11-2; D: TRBD1; size: .; DNA: TGTGCCAGCAGCTTAGGACAGGGGGGCGAGCAGTACTTC; CDR3: CASSLGQGGEQYF
J: TRBJ1-1; V: TRBV7-6; D: TRBD1; size: .; DNA: TGTGCCAGCAGCTTGGGAGGACAGGGGGACACTGAAGCTTTCTTT; CDR3: CASSLGGQGDTEAFF
J: TRBJ2-7; V: TRBV11-2; D: .; size: .; DNA: TGTGCCAGCAGCTTAGCCCAATACGGGCGCTACGAGCAGTACTTC; CDR3: CASSLAQYGRYEQYF
J: TRBJ1-1; V: TRBV13; D: .; size: .; DNA: TGTGCCAGCAGCTTTGGGGGAACTGAAGCTTTCTTT; CDR3: CASSFGGTEAFF
J: TRBJ2-1; V: TRBV5-5; D: TRBD1; size: .; DNA: TGTGCCAGCAGTCCCGACCAGGGGGCGTTCTACAATGAGCAGTTCTTC; CDR3: CASSPDQGAFYNEQFF
J: TRBJ2-2; V: TRBV27; D: .; size: .; DNA: TGTGCCAGCAGTCAGGACAGGAACACCGGGGAGCTGTTTTTT; CDR3: CASSQDRNTGELFF
J: TRBJ2-5; V: TRBV9; D: TRBD2; size: .; DNA: TGTGCCAGCAGCGCAGCGGGAAGATCTCAAGAGACCCAGTACTTC; CDR3: CASSAAGRSQETQYF
J: TRBJ2-2; V: TRBV7-7; D: .; size: .; DNA: TGTGCTAGCAGCTTAGGTCCCTCCCAGGGTTACACCGGGGAGCTGTTTTTT; CDR3: CASSLGPSQGYTGELFF
J: TRBJ1-4; V: TRBV6-1; D: TRBD1; size: .; DNA: TGTGCCAGCAGTCCACTGACAGGGGGTGAAAAACTGTTTTTT; CDR3: CASSPLTGGEKLFF
J: TRBJ2-7; V: TRBV7-2; D: .; size: .; DNA: TGTGCCAGCAGCCTTTATTTTCCGGGAAGCTCCTCCTACGAGCAGTACTTC; CDR3: CASSLYFPGSSSYEQYF
J: TRBJ1-2; V: TRBV5-1; D: .; size: .; DNA: TGCGCCAGCAGCCCTTCGACAGCCCTGGGGGATGGCTACACCTTC; CDR3: CASSPSTALGDGYTF
J: TRBJ2-7; V: TRBV18; D: TRBD1; size: .; DNA: TGTGCCAGCTCACCACCGGGACAGGGAACCTACGAGCAGTACTTC; CDR3: CASSPPGQGTYEQYF
J: TRBJ1-2; V: TRBV4-1; D: .; size: .; DNA: TGCGCCAGCAGAAAGGGGGGTAGCTACACCTTC; CDR3: CASRKGGSYTF
J: TRBJ1-2; V: TRBV4-1; D: .; size: .; DNA: TGCGCCAGCAGCCAAGACAGCTATGGCTACACCTTC; CDR3: CASSQDSYGYTF
J: TRBJ2-7; V: TRBV27; D: TRBD2; size: .; DNA: TGTGCCAGCAGTTGGGGACTAGCGGGAGGCGACGAGCAGTACTTC; CDR3: CASSWGLAGGDEQYF